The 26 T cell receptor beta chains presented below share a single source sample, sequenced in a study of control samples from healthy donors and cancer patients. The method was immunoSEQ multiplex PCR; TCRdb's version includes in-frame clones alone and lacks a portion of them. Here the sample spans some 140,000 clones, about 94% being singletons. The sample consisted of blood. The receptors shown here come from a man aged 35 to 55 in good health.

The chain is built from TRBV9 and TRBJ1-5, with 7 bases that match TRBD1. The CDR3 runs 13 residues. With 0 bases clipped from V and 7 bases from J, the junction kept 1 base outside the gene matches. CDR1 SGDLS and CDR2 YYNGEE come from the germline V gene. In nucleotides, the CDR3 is TGTGCCAGCAGCGTAGGGACAGGCCAGCCCCAGCATTTT. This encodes CASSVGTGQPQHF. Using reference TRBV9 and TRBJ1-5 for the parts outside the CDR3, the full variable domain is DSGVTQTPKHLITATGQRVTLRCSPRSGDLSVYWYQQSLDQGLQFLIQYYNGEERAKGNILERFSAQQFPDLHSELNLSSLELGDSALYFCASSVGTGQPQHFGDGTRLSIL.

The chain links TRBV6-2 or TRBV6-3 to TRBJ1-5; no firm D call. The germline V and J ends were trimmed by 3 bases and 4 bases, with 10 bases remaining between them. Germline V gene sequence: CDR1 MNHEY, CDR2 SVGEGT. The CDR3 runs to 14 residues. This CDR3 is CASSYVSSNQPQHF. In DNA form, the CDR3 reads TGTGCCAGCAGTTATGTTTCCTCAAATCAGCCCCAGCATTTT.

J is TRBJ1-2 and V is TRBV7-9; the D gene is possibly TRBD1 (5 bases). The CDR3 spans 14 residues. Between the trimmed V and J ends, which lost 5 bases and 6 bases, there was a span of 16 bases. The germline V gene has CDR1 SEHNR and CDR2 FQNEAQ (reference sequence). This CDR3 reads CASSVLGVADGYTF. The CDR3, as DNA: TGTGCCAGCAGCGTTTTAGGGGTGGCGGATGGCTACACCTTC.

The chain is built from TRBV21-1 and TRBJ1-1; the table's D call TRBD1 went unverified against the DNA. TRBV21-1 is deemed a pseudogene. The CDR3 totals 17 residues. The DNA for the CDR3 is TGTGCCAGCAGCAAAGTGGCAGATGACAGACTCAACACTGAAGCTTTCTTT. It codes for CASSKVADDRLNTEAFF.

The CDR3: CASSQAKTGPNYGYTF. The CDR3 nucleotides are TGTGCCAGCAGCCAAGCTAAAACGGGTCCTAACTATGGCTACACCTTC. The chain has TRBV3-1 (or the pseudogene TRBV3-2) and TRBJ1-2, with D unresolved. Germline assignment: CDR1 LGHDT and CDR2 YNNKEL (reference sequence). Trimming cost V 1 base and J 0 bases, with 12 bases left between them. CDR3 length: 16 amino acids.

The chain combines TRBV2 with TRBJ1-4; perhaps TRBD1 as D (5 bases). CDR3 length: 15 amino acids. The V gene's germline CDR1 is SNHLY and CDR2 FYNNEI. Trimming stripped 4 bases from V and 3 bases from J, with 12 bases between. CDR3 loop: CASSVQGSSNEKLFF. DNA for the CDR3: TGTGCCAGCAGTGTTCAGGGATCATCTAATGAAAAACTGTTTTTT.

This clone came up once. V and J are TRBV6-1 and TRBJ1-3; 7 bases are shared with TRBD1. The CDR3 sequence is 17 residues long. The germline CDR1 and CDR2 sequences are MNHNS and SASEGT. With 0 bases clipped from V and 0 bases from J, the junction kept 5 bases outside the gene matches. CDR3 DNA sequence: TGTGCCAGCAGTGAAGCGGACAGGTCCTCCTCTGGAAACACCATATATTTT. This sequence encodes CASSEADRSSSGNTIYF.

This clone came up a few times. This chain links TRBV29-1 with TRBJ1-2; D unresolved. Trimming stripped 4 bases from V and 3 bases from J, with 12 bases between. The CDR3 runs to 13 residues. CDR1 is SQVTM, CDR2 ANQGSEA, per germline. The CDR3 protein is CSVVNSLYYGYTF. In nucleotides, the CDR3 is TGCAGCGTTGTTAACAGCTTATACTATGGCTACACCTTC.

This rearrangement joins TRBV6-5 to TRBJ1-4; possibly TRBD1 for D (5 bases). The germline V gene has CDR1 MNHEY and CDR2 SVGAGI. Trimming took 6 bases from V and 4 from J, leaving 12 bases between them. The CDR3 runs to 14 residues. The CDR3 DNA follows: TGTGCCAGCAGAAACCAGGGCGGTAATGAAAAACTGTTTTTT. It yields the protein CASRNQGGNEKLFF.

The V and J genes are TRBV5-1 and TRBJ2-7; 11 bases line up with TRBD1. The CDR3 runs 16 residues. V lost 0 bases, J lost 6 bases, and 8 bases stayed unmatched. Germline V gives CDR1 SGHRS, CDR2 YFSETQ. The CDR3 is CASSLEGRDRGGEQYF. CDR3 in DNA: TGCGCCAGCAGCTTGGAAGGGCGGGACAGGGGGGGCGAGCAGTACTTC.

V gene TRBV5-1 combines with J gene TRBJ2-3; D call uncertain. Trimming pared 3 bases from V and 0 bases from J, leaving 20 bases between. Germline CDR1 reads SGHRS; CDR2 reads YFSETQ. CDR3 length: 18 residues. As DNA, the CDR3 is TGCGCCAGCAGCTGGTTAGGGTCCGGATTCCTCAGCACAGATACGCAGTATTTT. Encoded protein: CASSWLGSGFLSTDTQYF.

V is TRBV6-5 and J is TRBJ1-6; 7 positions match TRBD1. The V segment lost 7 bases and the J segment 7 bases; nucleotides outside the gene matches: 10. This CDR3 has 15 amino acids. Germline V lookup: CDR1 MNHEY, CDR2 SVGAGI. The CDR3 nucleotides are TGTGCCAGCACCCCCCGAGGCAGGGGGAATTCACCCCTCCACTTT. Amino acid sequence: CASTPRGRGNSPLHF.

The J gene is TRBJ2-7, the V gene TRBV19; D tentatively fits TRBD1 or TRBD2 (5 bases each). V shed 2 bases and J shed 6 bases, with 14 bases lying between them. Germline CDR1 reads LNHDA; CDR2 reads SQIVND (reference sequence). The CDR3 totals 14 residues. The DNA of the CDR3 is TGTGCCAGTAGTATAAGGGGCGGGCAGGGCGAGCAGTACTTC. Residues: CASSIRGGQGEQYF.

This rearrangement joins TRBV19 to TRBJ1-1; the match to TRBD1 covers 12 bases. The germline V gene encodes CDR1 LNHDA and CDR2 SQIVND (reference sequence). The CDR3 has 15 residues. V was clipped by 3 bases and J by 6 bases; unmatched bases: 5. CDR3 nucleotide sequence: TGTGCCAGTAGTATTCAGGGACAGGGGGCCGCTGAAGCTTTCTTT. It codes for CASSIQGQGAAEAFF. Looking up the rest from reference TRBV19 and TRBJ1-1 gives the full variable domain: DGGITQSPKYLFRKEGQNVTLSCEQNLNHDAMYWYRQDPGQGLRLIYYSQIVNDFQKGDIAEGYSVSREKKESFPLTVTSAQKNPTAFYLCASSIQGQGAAEAFFGQGTRLTVV.

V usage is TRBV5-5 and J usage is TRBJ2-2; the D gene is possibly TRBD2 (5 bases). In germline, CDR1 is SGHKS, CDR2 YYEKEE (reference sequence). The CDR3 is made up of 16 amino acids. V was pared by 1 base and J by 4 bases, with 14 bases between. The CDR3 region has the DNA TGTGCCAGCAGCTTGTGGTCTCGGGGTGCCACCGGGGAGCTGTTTTTT. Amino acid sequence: CASSLWSRGATGELFF.

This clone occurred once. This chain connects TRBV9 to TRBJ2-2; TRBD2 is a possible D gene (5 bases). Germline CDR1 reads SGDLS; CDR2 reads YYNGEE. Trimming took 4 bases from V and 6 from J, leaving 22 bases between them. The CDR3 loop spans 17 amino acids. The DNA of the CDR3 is TGTGCCAGCAGCACCCGGGCGGCCCGGGATTCTCCCGGGGAGCTGTTTTTT. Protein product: CASSTRAARDSPGELFF.

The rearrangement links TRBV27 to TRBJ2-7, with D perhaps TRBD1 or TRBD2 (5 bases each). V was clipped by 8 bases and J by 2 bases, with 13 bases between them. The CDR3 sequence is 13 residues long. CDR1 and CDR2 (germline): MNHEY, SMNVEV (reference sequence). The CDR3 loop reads CASRGLGTYEQYF. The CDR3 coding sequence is TGTGCCAGCCGGGGCCTGGGCACCTACGAGCAGTACTTC.

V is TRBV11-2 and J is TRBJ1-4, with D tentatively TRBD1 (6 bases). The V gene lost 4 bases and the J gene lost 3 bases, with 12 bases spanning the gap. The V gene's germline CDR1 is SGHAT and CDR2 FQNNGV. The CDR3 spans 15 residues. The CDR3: CASSSRWTANEKLFF. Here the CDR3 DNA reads TGTGCCAGCAGCTCGCGATGGACAGCTAATGAAAAACTGTTTTTT.

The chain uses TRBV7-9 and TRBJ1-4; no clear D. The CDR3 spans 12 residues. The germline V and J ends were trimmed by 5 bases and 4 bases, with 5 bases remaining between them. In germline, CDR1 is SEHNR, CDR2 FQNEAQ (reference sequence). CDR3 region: CASSPVNEKLFF. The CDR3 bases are TGTGCCAGCAGCCCCGTTAATGAAAAACTGTTTTTT.

CDR3 bases: TGTGCCAGCTCACCATCCGGGACAGCGACCTACAATGAGCAGTTCTTC. As protein: CASSPSGTATYNEQFF. This chain links TRBV18 with TRBJ2-1, with 7 bases identical to TRBD1. The germline V gene encodes CDR1 KGHSH and CDR2 LQKENI. The CDR3 length is 16 residues. With V trimmed by 2 bases and J by 2 bases, 6 bases remained unmatched. The full variable domain, with the rest looked up from reference TRBV18 and TRBJ2-1, is NAGVMQNPRHLVRRRGQEARLRCSPMKGHSHVYWYRQLPEEGLKFMVYLQKENIIDESGMPKERFSAEFPKEGPSILRIQQVVRGDSAAYFCASSPSGTATYNEQFFGPGTRLTVL.

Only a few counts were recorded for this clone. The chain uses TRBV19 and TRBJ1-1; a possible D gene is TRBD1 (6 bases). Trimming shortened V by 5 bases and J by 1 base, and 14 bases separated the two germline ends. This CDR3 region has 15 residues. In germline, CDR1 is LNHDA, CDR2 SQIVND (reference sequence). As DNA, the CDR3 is TGTGCCAGTAGTCCCCACAGGGAGGGGAACACTGAAGCTTTCTTT. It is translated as CASSPHREGNTEAFF.

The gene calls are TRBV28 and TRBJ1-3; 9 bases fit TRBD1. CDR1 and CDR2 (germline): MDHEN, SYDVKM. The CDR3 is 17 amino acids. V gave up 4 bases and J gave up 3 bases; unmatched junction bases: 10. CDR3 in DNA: TGTGCCAGCAGTTCCCATACAGGGGGCATCGGTGGAAACACCATATATTTT. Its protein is CASSSHTGGIGGNTIYF.

The CDR3 DNA reads TGTGCCAGCAGTCTAGACAGGGGTCTACGGAGCAATCAGCCCCAGCATTTT. Its translation: CASSLDRGLRSNQPQHF. The rearrangement links TRBV28 to TRBJ1-5; 8 bases agree with TRBD1. CDR1 is MDHEN, CDR2 SYDVKM, per germline. Unmatched junction bases numbered 10, after V lost 5 bases and J lost 1 base. This CDR3 is built from 17 residues.

The CDR3 DNA reads TGTGCCTGGACCCCCGGCCGGTGGCGAAACACCATATATTTT. Amino acid sequence: CAWTPGRWRNTIYF. This chain uses TRBV30 with TRBJ1-3; D is uncertain. Germline loops: CDR1 GTSNPN, CDR2 SVGIG (reference sequence). Deletions cut 4 bases from V and 5 bases from J, with 15 bases between. The length of the CDR3 is 14 residues.

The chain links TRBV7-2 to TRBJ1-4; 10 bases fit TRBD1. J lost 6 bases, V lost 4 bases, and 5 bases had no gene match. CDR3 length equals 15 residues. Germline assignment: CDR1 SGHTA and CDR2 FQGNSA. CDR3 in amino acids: CASSWTGGLHEKLFF. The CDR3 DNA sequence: TGTGCCAGCAGCTGGACAGGGGGGCTACATGAAAAACTGTTTTTT.

The CDR3 bases are TGTGCCAGCAGCCGTACCGAGACAGGGGGCGATGGCTACACCTTC. This gives the protein CASSRTETGGDGYTF. The V call is TRBV6-2 or TRBV6-3, the J call TRBJ1-2, with 10 bases lining up with TRBD1. This CDR3 spans 15 amino acids. From germline, CDR1 is MNHEY and CDR2 SVGEGT. The V and J ends lost 6 bases and 6 bases, in that order; junction bases with no gene match: 10.